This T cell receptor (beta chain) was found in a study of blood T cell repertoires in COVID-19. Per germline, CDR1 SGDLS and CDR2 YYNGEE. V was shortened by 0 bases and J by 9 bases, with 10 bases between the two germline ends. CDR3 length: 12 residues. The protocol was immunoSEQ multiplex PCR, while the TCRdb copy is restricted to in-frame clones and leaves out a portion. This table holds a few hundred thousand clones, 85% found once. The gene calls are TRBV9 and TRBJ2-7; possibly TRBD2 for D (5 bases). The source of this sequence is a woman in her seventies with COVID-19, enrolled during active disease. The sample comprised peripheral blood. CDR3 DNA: TGTGCCAGCAGCGTAGGTAGCGAGGCGCAGTACTTC. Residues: CASSVGSEAQYF.